The 23 T cell receptor beta chains presented below share a single source sample, sequenced in a study of T cell responses to AZD1222 COVID-19 vaccine. Here immunoSEQ multiplex PCR was the method, and the copy in TCRdb shows in-frame clones only, minus some. The sample has some 70,000 clones; approximately 85% are singletons. Sample: peripheral blood, taken on day 0 of AZD1222 vaccination. These receptors were collected from an adult in good health.

The chain joins TRBV5-5 to TRBJ2-2; tentative D call: TRBD1 (6 bases). The CDR3 spans 17 residues. Germline V gene lookup returns CDR1 SGHKS and CDR2 YYEKEE (reference sequence). V lost 0 bases, J lost 5 bases, and 17 bases lay in between. The DNA for the CDR3 is TGTGCCAGCAGCTTGGTACAGGGCCGTTCCCTTACCGGGGAGCTGTTTTTT. Its translation is CASSLVQGRSLTGELFF.

The chain joins TRBV7-9 to TRBJ1-4, with D possibly TRBD1 on 6 matching bases. The V and J ends lost 6 bases and 7 bases respectively, with 9 bases between them. Germline loops: CDR1 SEHNR, CDR2 FQNEAQ (reference sequence). This CDR3 is 12 amino acids long. The CDR3 here is CASRGGSEKLFF. CDR3 DNA: TGTGCCAGCAGGGGGGGCTCTGAAAAACTGTTTTTT.

V usage is TRBV5-4 and J usage is TRBJ2-7; D ambiguous. Trimming took 0 bases from V and 4 from J, leaving 11 bases between them. Germline CDR1 is SGHNT and CDR2 is YYREEE (reference sequence). The CDR3 sequence is 14 residues long. The CDR3 nucleotides read TGTGCCAGCAGCTTGGAGGTTCCAGGTTACGAGCAGTACTTC. This encodes CASSLEVPGYEQYF. Drawing the rest from reference TRBV5-4 and TRBJ2-7, the complete variable domain is ETGVTQSPTHLIKTRGQQVTLRCSSQSGHNTVSWYQQALGQGPQFIFQYYREEENGRGNFPPRFSGLQFPNYSSELNVNALELDDSALYLCASSLEVPGYEQYFGPGTRLTVT.

The V and J genes are TRBV18 and TRBJ1-4, with 7 bases matching TRBD1. Germline CDR1 is KGHSH and CDR2 is LQKENI. The CDR3 has 15 amino acids. V shed 3 bases and J 4 bases; nucleotides not matched to a gene: 5. Written as DNA, the CDR3 is TGTGCCAGCTCACCCAACACAGGGGTTAATGAAAAACTGTTTTTT. This codes for CASSPNTGVNEKLFF.

This clone appeared once. The J gene is TRBJ1-2, the V gene TRBV27; D is ambiguous. This CDR3 has 12 residues. The germline V gene has CDR1 MNHEY and CDR2 SMNVEV (reference sequence). V was trimmed by 5 bases and J by 2 bases, leaving 6 bases between them. This chain's CDR3 is CASSTGNYGYTF. The CDR3 nucleotides are TGTGCCAGCAGTACGGGGAACTATGGCTACACCTTC.

V and J are TRBV11-2 and TRBJ1-2; weak D call: TRBD1 (5 bases). The CDR3 runs 14 residues. The V and J ends lost 1 base and 4 bases respectively, with 10 bases between them. The germline V gene encodes CDR1 SGHAT and CDR2 FQNNGV. CDR3 in amino acids: CASSLARGGYGYTF. CDR3 in DNA: TGTGCCAGCAGCTTAGCACGGGGGGGCTATGGCTACACCTTC.

The chain employs TRBV5-4 and TRBJ1-2, with TRBD1 matching 9 bases. The CDR3 is 17 residues long. J was trimmed by 4 bases and V by 0 bases; bases with no gene match: 10. CDR1 is SGHNT, CDR2 YYREEE, per germline (reference sequence). This CDR3 reads CASSLDPGQGLTYGYTF. CDR3 sequence (DNA): TGTGCCAGCAGCTTGGACCCGGGACAGGGCTTAACCTATGGCTACACCTTC.

This chain connects TRBV3-1 (or the pseudogene TRBV3-2) to TRBJ2-7; D is unclear. The CDR3 sequence is 14 residues long. Between the trimmed V and J ends, which lost 4 bases and 2 bases, there was a span of 12 bases. Germline CDR1 reads LGHDT; CDR2 reads YNNKEL (reference sequence). CDR3 in DNA: TGTGCCAGCAGCCCCCGGCCTTTAACCTACGAGCAGTACTTC. Translating it yields CASSPRPLTYEQYF.

The chain employs TRBV12-3 or TRBV12-4 and TRBJ2-3, with a possible D match to TRBD1 (7 bases). The CDR3 loop spans 13 amino acids. Trimming removed 8 bases from V and 4 bases from J, with 13 bases in between. The CDR3 here is CASRGRGADTQYF. CDR3 bases: TGTGCCAGCCGCGGCAGGGGGGCAGATACGCAGTATTTT.

This chain connects TRBV14 to TRBJ2-7; the D is unclear. Trimming took off 1 base at V and 2 bases at J, with 9 bases between the two ends. Germline-derived CDR1 and CDR2 are SGHDN and FVKESK. The CDR3 consists of 14 residues. The DNA for the CDR3 is TGTGCCAGCAGCCAAGTAAACCCCCCCTACGAGCAGTACTTC. This encodes CASSQVNPPYEQYF.

This clone was seen only a few times. The J gene is TRBJ1-2, the V gene TRBV2; D is unresolved. CDR1 is SNHLY, CDR2 FYNNEI, per germline. V shed 4 bases and J shed 7 bases, with 7 bases lying between them. CDR3 length: 11 residues. The CDR3: CASSVGSGYTF. CDR3 coding DNA: TGTGCCAGCAGTGTTGGGTCTGGCTACACCTTC.

The chain employs TRBV27 and TRBJ1-1, with a possible D match to TRBD1 (6 bases). CDR1 and CDR2 from the germline V gene are MNHEY and SMNVEV (reference sequence). The CDR3 runs to 14 residues. With 5 bases removed from V and 0 bases from J, the gap between germline ends came to 10 bases. This chain's CDR3 is CASSPGHMNTEAFF. CDR3 bases: TGTGCCAGCAGTCCGGGACATATGAACACTGAAGCTTTCTTT.

DNA for the CDR3: TGTGCCAGCAGTCATTCGACTAGCGGGGTTTACGAGCAGTACTTC. Translated: CASSHSTSGVYEQYF. The chain combines TRBV6-5 with TRBJ2-7; 11 nucleotides match TRBD2. V lost 5 bases, J lost 4 bases, and 7 bases stayed unmatched. The CDR3 is made up of 15 amino acids. In germline, CDR1 is MNHEY, CDR2 SVGAGI.

The V and J genes are TRBV29-1 and TRBJ2-5, with TRBD2 matching 9 bases. With V trimmed by 3 bases and J by 5 bases, 4 bases remained unmatched. Germline CDR1 reads SQVTM; CDR2 reads ANQGSEA. The CDR3 is made up of 13 amino acids. This CDR3 reads CSVEGGLAETQYF. CDR3 DNA sequence: TGCAGCGTTGAGGGGGGACTAGCTGAGACCCAGTACTTC.

The chain employs TRBV7-9 and TRBJ2-5, with unresolved D. CDR1 is SEHNR and CDR2 is FQNEAQ in the germline V gene (reference sequence). The germline V and J ends were trimmed by 5 bases and 0 bases, with 10 bases remaining between them. The length of the CDR3 is 14 residues. The CDR3 DNA reads as TGTGCCAGCAGCCACCCCTTGTACCAAGAGACCCAGTACTTC. This sequence encodes CASSHPLYQETQYF.

V is TRBV24-1 and J is TRBJ1-2, with TRBD1 matching 8 bases. This CDR3 has 16 residues. V gave up 4 bases and J gave up 4 bases; unmatched junction bases: 10. CDR1 KGHDR and CDR2 SFDVKD come from the germline V gene. CDR3 bases: TGTGCCACCAGTGACCCGGGACAGGAGGCTTTCTATGGCTACACCTTC. Its protein product is CATSDPGQEAFYGYTF.

The chain has TRBV6-7 and TRBJ2-4, with D perhaps assigned TRBD1 or TRBD2 (7 bases each). TRBV6-7 is an ORF; its function is uncertain. Trimming removed 6 bases from V and 3 bases from J, with 15 bases in between. CDR3 length: 15 amino acids. The CDR3 DNA reads TGTGCCAGCAGCTCCAGGGGGGGCTACAAAAACATTCAGTACTTC. As protein: CASSSRGGYKNIQYF.

The chain uses TRBV11-3 and TRBJ1-1, with a weak D call TRBD1 (5 bases). The V end was cut by 3 bases, the J end by 5 bases, with 7 bases between. Looked up from germline, CDR1 is SGHNT and CDR2 is YENEEA. The CDR3 covers 12 residues. The DNA of the CDR3 is TGTGCCAGCAGCTTCTCAGGGACTGAAGCTTTCTTT. This sequence encodes CASSFSGTEAFF.

V usage is TRBV29-1 and J usage is TRBJ1-4; perhaps TRBD1 as D (5 bases). Trimming took 7 bases from V and 7 from J, leaving 19 bases between them. Germline V gene lookup returns CDR1 SQVTM and CDR2 ANQGSEA. The CDR3 is made up of 14 amino acids. The chain's CDR3 is CSARGEGLTEKLFF. CDR3 coding DNA: TGCAGCGCCCGTGGGGAGGGGCTGACTGAAAAACTGTTTTTT.

This clone was seen once. The J gene is TRBJ2-1, the V gene TRBV7-9, with D perhaps matching TRBD2 (6 bases). Germline-derived CDR1 and CDR2 are SEHNR and FQNEAQ (reference sequence). Trimming pared 3 bases from V and 10 bases from J, leaving 10 bases between. This CDR3 comprises 12 residues. CDR3 amino acids: CASSLGLREQFF. The CDR3 DNA reads as TGTGCCAGCAGCTTGGGACTTCGGGAGCAGTTCTTC.

The genes are TRBV13 and TRBJ2-3, with a tentative D call TRBD2 (6 bases). CDR3 size: 14 residues. The germline V gene has CDR1 PRHDT and CDR2 FYEKMQ (reference sequence). V was shortened by 4 bases and J by 3 bases, with 11 bases between the two germline ends. Here the CDR3 DNA reads TGTGCCAGCAGCTCCGGGGGTAGGACAGATACGCAGTATTTT. Its protein is CASSSGGRTDTQYF.

The J gene is TRBJ2-7, the V gene TRBV6-2 or TRBV6-3; 7 bases fit TRBD2. This CDR3 is 20 amino acids long. Germline values: CDR1 MNHEY, CDR2 SVGEGT. The V gene end was trimmed by 3 bases and the J gene end by 2 bases; junction bases not matched to a gene: 22. The CDR3 DNA is TGTGCCAGCAGTTATGCGGCTCTAGCGGTTACTTCCACCGACCCCTACGAGCAGTACTTC. This sequence encodes CASSYAALAVTSTDPYEQYF.

The chain is built from TRBV4-3 and TRBJ2-1; D ambiguous. This CDR3 has 14 amino acids. Germline assignment: CDR1 LGHNA and CDR2 YSLEER. Trimming cost V 0 bases and J 9 bases, with 12 bases left between them. CDR3 bases: TGCGCCAGCAGCCAAGAGAATACCCTGGCTGAGCAGTTCTTC. Its protein product is CASSQENTLAEQFF.